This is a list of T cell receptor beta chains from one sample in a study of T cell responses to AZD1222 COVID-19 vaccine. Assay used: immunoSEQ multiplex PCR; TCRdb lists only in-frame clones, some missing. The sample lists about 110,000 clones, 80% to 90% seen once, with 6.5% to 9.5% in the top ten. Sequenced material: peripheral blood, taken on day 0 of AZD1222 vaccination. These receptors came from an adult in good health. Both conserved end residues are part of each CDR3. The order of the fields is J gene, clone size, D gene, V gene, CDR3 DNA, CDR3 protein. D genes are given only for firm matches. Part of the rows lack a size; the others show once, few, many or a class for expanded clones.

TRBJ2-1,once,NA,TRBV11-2,TGTGCCAGCAGCTTAGGATCCAATGAGCAGTTCTTC,CASSLGSNEQFF
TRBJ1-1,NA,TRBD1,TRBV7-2,TGTGCCAGCAGCCCCAGGGACAGGGGGAGCACTGAAGCTTTCTTT,CASSPRDRGSTEAFF
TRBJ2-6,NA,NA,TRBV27,TGTGCCAGCAGTTTATCTGGTGGACAAATATTTTCTCGAGCCAACGTCCTGACTTTC,CASSLSGGQIFSRANVLTF
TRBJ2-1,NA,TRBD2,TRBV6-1,TGTGCCAGCAGAGAAGGACTAGCGGTCAATGAGCAGTTCTTC,CASREGLAVNEQFF
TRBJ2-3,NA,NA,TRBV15,TGTGCCACCAGCAGAGGGGTCACCAGGGATACGCAGTATTTT,CATSRGVTRDTQYF
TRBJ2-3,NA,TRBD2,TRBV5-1,TGCGCCAGCTCTCTACCGGGGGGAGATACGCAGTATTTT,CASSLPGGDTQYF
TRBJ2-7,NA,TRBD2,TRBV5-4,TGTGCCAGCAGCCGGGGAGGGGCTATAGGTCAGGACGAGCAGTACTTC,CASSRGGAIGQDEQYF
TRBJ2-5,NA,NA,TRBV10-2,TGCGCCAGCAGTGGGTCCCAGGGGTCGAAGACCCAGTACTTC,CASSGSQGSKTQYF
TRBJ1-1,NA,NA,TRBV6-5,TGTGCCAGCAGCCTTCGACTGAACACTGAAGCTTTCTTT,CASSLRLNTEAFF
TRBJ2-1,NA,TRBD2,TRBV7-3,TGTGCCAGCAGCTTACTCTCGAGGCGGGAGGGCCTCAATGAGCAGTTCTTC,CASSLLSRREGLNEQFF
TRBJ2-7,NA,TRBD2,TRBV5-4,TGTGCCAGCAGCCTACAGACTAGCGGGAGGAACGAGCAGTACTTC,CASSLQTSGRNEQYF
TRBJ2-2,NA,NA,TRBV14,TGTGCCAGCAGCCAAACTAATTGGGGGGCTAACACCGGGGAGCTGTTTTTT,CASSQTNWGANTGELFF
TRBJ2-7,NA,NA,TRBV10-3,TGTGCCATCAGTGGGGACAAAACTTACGAGCAGTACTTC,CAISGDKTYEQYF
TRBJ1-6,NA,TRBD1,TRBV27,TGTGCCAGCAGTTTATCGAGACAGGGAAGTTACGTTAATTCACCCCTCCACTTT,CASSLSRQGSYVNSPLHF
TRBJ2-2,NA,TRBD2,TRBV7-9,TGTGCCAGCAGCAGAAGGACTAGCGGGGGACCGACCGGGGAGCTGTTTTTT,CASSRRTSGGPTGELFF
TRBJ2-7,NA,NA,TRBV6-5,TGTGCCAGCAGTTATTCTCCGGGGAAGTCCTACGAGCAGTACTTC,CASSYSPGKSYEQYF
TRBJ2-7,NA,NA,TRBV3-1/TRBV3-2,TGTGCCAGCAGCCAAGAACGCGGGTACGAGCAGTACTTC,CASSQERGYEQYF
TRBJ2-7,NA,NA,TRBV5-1,TGCGCCAGCAGCGAACTACAGGGAGCCGAGCAGTACTTC,CASSELQGAEQYF
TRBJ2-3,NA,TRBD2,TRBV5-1,TGCGCCAGCAAATCTAGCGGGGCTTCGACAGATACGCAGTATTTT,CASKSSGASTDTQYF
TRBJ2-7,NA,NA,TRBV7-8,TGTGCCAGCAGCCCCCCTGACTACGAGCAGTACTTC,CASSPPDYEQYF
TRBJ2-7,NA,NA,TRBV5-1,TGCGCCAGCAGCTCCACACCAGGAGCCAGCTCCTACGAGCAGTACTTC,CASSSTPGASSYEQYF
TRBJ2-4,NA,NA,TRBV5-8,TGTGCCAGCACCCCCCGTGGGCGCGATGGGTGGGACATTCAGTACTTC,CASTPRGRDGWDIQYF
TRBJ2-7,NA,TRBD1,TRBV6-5,TGTGCCAGCAGTCCCACCAGGGGGCTGGACGAGCAGTACTTC,CASSPTRGLDEQYF
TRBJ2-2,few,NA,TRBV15,TGTGCCACCAGCAAATCCGTCTCGAGTAACACCGGGGAGCTGTTTTTT,CATSKSVSSNTGELFF
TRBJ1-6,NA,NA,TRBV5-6,TGTGCCAGCAGCTTGCCCCCCTCACCCCTCCACTTT,CASSLPPSPLHF
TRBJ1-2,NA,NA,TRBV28,TGTGCCAGCAGTTCGACAGAATATGGCTACACCTTC,CASSSTEYGYTF
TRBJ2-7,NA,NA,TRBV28,TGTGCCAGCAGTTTAAGGCAGGGGAACCTATACGAGCAGTACTTC,CASSLRQGNLYEQYF
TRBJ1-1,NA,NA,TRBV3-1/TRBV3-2,TGTGCCAGTGGGACGGGGAACACTGAAGCTTTCTTT,CASGTGNTEAFF
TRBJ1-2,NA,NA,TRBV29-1,TGCAGCGCTTCCGGGGGCGCTCTTAACTATGGCTACACCTTC,CSASGGALNYGYTF
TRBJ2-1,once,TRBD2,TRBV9,TGTGCCAGCAGCGTGACTAGCGTCAAGGAGCAGTTCTTC,CASSVTSVKEQFF
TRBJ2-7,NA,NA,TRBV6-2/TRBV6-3,TGTGCCAGCAGTCGACCATTCCACTACGAGCAGTACTTC,CASSRPFHYEQYF
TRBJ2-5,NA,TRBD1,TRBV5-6,TGTGCCAGCAGCTTCCTCGGACAGGGGAATCAAGAGACCCAGTACTTC,CASSFLGQGNQETQYF
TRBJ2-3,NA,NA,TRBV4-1,TGCGCCAGCAGCCAATTCGGGACCCAGCAGGATACGCAGTATTTT,CASSQFGTQQDTQYF
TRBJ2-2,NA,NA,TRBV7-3,TGTGCCAGCAGCTCTCAGGGCATCGGGGAGCTGTTTTTT,CASSSQGIGELFF
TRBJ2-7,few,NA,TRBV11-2,TGTGCCAGCAGCTTAGATCCGGCCACCTACGAGCAGTACTTC,CASSLDPATYEQYF
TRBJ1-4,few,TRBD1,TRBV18,TGTGCCAGCTCACCGGGACAGGGAACTAATGAAAAACTGTTTTTT,CASSPGQGTNEKLFF
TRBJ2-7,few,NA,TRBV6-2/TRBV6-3,TGTGCCAGCAGTTACGGGCAGCCCCTGGTGGGGCAGTACTTC,CASSYGQPLVGQYF
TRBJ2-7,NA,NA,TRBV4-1,TGCGCCAGCAGCCAAGAAAAGAGGAGACGCTCCTACGAGCAGTACTTC,CASSQEKRRRSYEQYF
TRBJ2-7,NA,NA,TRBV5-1,TGCGCCAGCAGACTCGGAGCACGCAGCGACGAGCAGTACTTC,CASRLGARSDEQYF
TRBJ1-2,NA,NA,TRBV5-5,TGTGCCAGCAGCTTTGCCAGCATTGACTATGGCTACACCTTC,CASSFASIDYGYTF
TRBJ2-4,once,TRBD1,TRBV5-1,TGCGCCAGCAGCTTGGGGGACAGCAAAAACATTCAGTACTTC,CASSLGDSKNIQYF
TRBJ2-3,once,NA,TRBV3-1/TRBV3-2,TGTGCCAGCAGCTTGGGGGGACCCACAGATACGCAGTATTTT,CASSLGGPTDTQYF
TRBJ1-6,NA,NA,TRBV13,TGTGCCAGCAGTTTGGGGCGGGGTTCACCCCTCCACTTT,CASSLGRGSPLHF
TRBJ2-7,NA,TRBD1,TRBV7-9,TGTGCCAGCAGCCGACTTACAGGGGGCTCCTACGAGCAGTACTTC,CASSRLTGGSYEQYF
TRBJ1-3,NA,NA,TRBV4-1,TGCGCCAGCAGCCAAGGGCCCGTCTCTGGAAACACCATATATTTT,CASSQGPVSGNTIYF
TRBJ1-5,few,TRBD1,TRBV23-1,TGCGCCAGCCAGTGGGACAGGGGACCTTATAGCAATCAGCCCCAGCATTTT,CASQWDRGPYSNQPQHF
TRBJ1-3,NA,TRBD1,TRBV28,TGTGCCAGCAGTGTCCCGGGACAGGGGACCTCTGGAAACACCATATATTTT,CASSVPGQGTSGNTIYF
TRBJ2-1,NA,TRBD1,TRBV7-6,TGTGCCAGCAGCCGGACAGGGGGCATCAATGAGCAGTTCTTC,CASSRTGGINEQFF
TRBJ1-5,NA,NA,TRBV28,TGTGCCAGCAGTTTCACCCCCCAACAGCAGCCCCAGCATTTT,CASSFTPQQQPQHF
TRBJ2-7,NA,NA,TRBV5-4,TGTGCCAGCAGCCCACAGGGAGAAGGGAACGAGCAGTACTTC,CASSPQGEGNEQYF
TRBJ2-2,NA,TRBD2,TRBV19,TGTGCCAGTAGTCCCCTAGCGGGAGGGCCCGGGGAGCTGTTTTTT,CASSPLAGGPGELFF
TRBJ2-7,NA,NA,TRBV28,TGTGCCAGCAGTGATGCGCGCTACGAGCAGTACTTC,CASSDARYEQYF